The clone carrying this T cell receptor (beta chain) was detected only a few times. Tagging with unique molecular identifiers was applied to individual cDNA molecules. In TCRdb, the 5' RACE reads were re-called with MiXCR into one record per CDR3 protein. Found here are about 81,000 distinct CDR3 sequences, roughly 13% of them singletons; the top ten hold 10% to 11%. These data come from a study of early T cells in non-severe SARS-CoV-2 infection. V was clipped by 7 bases and J by 3 bases, with 9 bases between them. In germline, CDR1 is MDHEN, CDR2 SYDVKM. The length of the CDR3 is 12 residues. The clonotype originates from an adult who was a healthcare worker with PCR-confirmed SARS-CoV-2 infection or an uninfected control (not recorded which). This chain links TRBV28 with TRBJ1-1, with TRBD1 as a possible D gene (5 bases). The sequenced sample consisted of whole blood. DNA for the CDR3: TGTGCCAGCATGTGGGGGGACACTGAAGCTTTCTTT. It yields the protein CASMWGDTEAFF. Supplemented by reference TRBV28 and TRBJ1-1, the full variable domain reads DVKVTQSSRYLVKRTGEKVFLECVQDMDHENMFWYRQDPGLGLRLIYFSYDVKMKEKGDIPEGYSVSREKKERFSLILESASTNQTSMYLCASMWGDTEAFFGQGTRLTVV.